Following are 13 T cell receptor beta chains from one sample sequenced in a study of technical replicates of blood from a few donors. TCRdb keeps only in-frame clones here, not all; method: immunoSEQ multiplex PCR. The sample has around 67,000 clones; roughly 86% are singletons. What was sequenced was PBMCs. The source of these receptors is a human donor in good health. Some clones in this sample may be carry-over from other donors' samples.

V usage is TRBV29-1 and J usage is TRBJ2-2; 10 bases align to TRBD2. This CDR3 has 16 amino acids. Germline V CDR1 and CDR2: SQVTM, ANQGSEA. With V trimmed by 0 bases and J by 1 base, 2 bases remained unmatched. Here the CDR3 reads CSVEDRLAGNTGELFF. CDR3 sequence (DNA): TGCAGCGTTGAAGACCGACTAGCGGGGAACACCGGGGAGCTGTTTTTT.

The genes are TRBV10-3 and TRBJ1-1; 10 positions match TRBD1. CDR1 is ENHRY, CDR2 SYGVKD, per germline. With 8 bases clipped from V and 4 bases from J, the junction kept 1 base outside the gene matches. The CDR3 is made up of 12 amino acids. The CDR3 nucleotides read TGTGCCATCGGGGACAGGGGCACTGAAGCTTTCTTT. It is translated as CAIGDRGTEAFF.

For the CDR3, the DNA is TGTGCCGGGTTAGCGGGAGGGTGGGAGACCCAGTACTTC. It yields the protein CAGLAGGWETQYF. The chain carries TRBV30 and TRBJ2-5; 11 nucleotides line up with TRBD2. The CDR3 covers 13 residues. Losses at the gene ends were 8 bases for V and 5 bases for J; bases not matched to a gene: 7. Germline values: CDR1 GTSNPN, CDR2 SVGIG (reference sequence).

This clone was recorded once. The gene calls are TRBV29-1 and TRBJ2-1, with D unresolved. The V gene's germline CDR1 is SQVTM and CDR2 ANQGSEA. V was trimmed by 4 bases and J by 15 bases, leaving 22 bases between them. The CDR3 contains 13 residues. The CDR3 region is CSVVGGASAHSFF. The CDR3 nucleotides read TGCAGCGTTGTCGGCGGAGCAAGCGCCCACTCGTTCTTC.

The V and J genes are TRBV5-8 and TRBJ1-6; D unresolved. The V end lost 7 bases, the J end lost 0 bases, and 14 bases lay between the germline ends. This CDR3 has 16 residues. Germline CDR1 reads SGHTS; CDR2 reads YDEGEE. The CDR3 loop is CASFSFGSSYNSPLHF. The CDR3, as DNA: TGTGCCAGCTTTTCATTTGGGAGCTCCTATAATTCACCCCTCCACTTT.

The gene calls are TRBV4-1 and TRBJ2-7; 7 positions match TRBD1. The trim removed 3 bases at V and 2 bases at J, leaving 1 base unmatched. This CDR3 comprises 13 residues. CDR1 is MGHRA and CDR2 is YSYEKL in the germline V gene. The CDR3 DNA reads as TGCGCCAGCAGCCAGGACAGGACCTACGAGCAGTACTTC. It yields the protein CASSQDRTYEQYF.

The chain uses TRBV7-3 and TRBJ2-4; D is ambiguous. This CDR3 is built from 15 residues. Germline-derived CDR1 and CDR2 are SGHTA and FQGTGA. Trimming removed 1 base from V and 11 bases from J, with 18 bases in between. The CDR3 bases are TGTGCCAGCAGCTTAATCGCCTCAAACCCAACACTTCAGTACTTC. Protein product: CASSLIASNPTLQYF. The full variable domain, rest sourced from reference TRBV7-3 and TRBJ2-4, is GAGVSQTPSNKVTEKGKYVELRCDPISGHTALYWYRQSLGQGPEFLIYFQGTGAADDSGLPNDRFFAVRPEGSVSTLKIQRTERGDSAVYLCASSLIASNPTLQYFGAGTRLSVL.

The rearrangement uses TRBV18 and TRBJ2-7; possibly TRBD2 for D (6 bases). V gave up 3 bases and J gave up 6 bases, with 12 bases separating them. The CDR3 has 13 residues. The germline V gene has CDR1 KGHSH and CDR2 LQKENI. The CDR3 DNA sequence: TGTGCCAGCTCACCCCGGGACTTGAGCGAGCAGTACTTC. Translating gives CASSPRDLSEQYF.

V is TRBV5-1 and J is TRBJ1-2; 8 nucleotides agree with TRBD1. The CDR3 covers 15 residues. The germline CDR1 and CDR2 sequences are SGHRS and YFSETQ. V shed 0 bases and J 4 bases; nucleotides not matched to a gene: 5. This CDR3 is CASSLGGQGGYGYTF. The CDR3 nucleotides are TGCGCCAGCAGCTTGGGTGGACAGGGAGGCTATGGCTACACCTTC.

This rearrangement joins TRBV14 to TRBJ1-1; D is unclear. Trimming removed 1 base from V and 0 bases from J, with 3 bases in between. The CDR3 is 13 amino acids. CDR1 and CDR2 from the germline V gene are SGHDN and FVKESK. In nucleotides, the CDR3 is TGTGCCAGCAGCCAAGTAATGAACACTGAAGCTTTCTTT. It yields the protein CASSQVMNTEAFF.

The rearrangement links TRBV7-9 to TRBJ1-2; D is uncertain. The length of the CDR3 is 15 residues. The V gene lost 3 bases and the J gene lost 0 bases, with 11 bases spanning the gap. The germline CDR1 and CDR2 sequences are SEHNR and FQNEAQ (reference sequence). The CDR3 spells CASSFYSGPNYGYTF. The DNA for the CDR3 is TGTGCCAGCAGCTTCTACAGCGGCCCTAACTATGGCTACACCTTC.

This clone was counted a single time. The chain is built from TRBV23-1 and TRBJ2-2, with D unresolved. TRBV23-1 is reported as an ORF; its role is uncertain. CDR3 length: 18 residues. Trimming removed 6 bases at V and 0 bases at J, with 20 bases between. The CDR3 protein is CASSPQRWCCPNTGELFF. The DNA for the CDR3 is TGCGCCAGCAGCCCTCAGAGGTGGTGTTGTCCGAACACCGGGGAGCTGTTTTTT.

The V call is TRBV7-9, the J call TRBJ2-2, with TRBD1 matching 7 bases. The CDR3 sequence is 15 residues long. Per the germline V gene, CDR1 is SEHNR and CDR2 is FQNEAQ (reference sequence). V shed 4 bases and J 5 bases; nucleotides not matched to a gene: 7. CDR3 nucleotide sequence: TGTGCCAGCAGCTCTAGCTCAGGGGGAACCGGGGAGCTGTTTTTT. This sequence encodes CASSSSSGGTGELFF.